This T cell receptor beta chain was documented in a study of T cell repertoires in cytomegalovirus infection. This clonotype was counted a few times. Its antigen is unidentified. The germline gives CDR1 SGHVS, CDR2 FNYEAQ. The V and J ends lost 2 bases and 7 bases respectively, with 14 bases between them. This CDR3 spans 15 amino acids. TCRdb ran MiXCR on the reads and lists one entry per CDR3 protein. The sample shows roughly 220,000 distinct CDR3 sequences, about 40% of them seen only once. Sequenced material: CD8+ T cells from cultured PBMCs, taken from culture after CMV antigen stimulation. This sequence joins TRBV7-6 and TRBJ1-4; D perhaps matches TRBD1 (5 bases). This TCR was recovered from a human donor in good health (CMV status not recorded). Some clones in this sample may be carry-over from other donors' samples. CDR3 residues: CASSLNMQGGEKLFF. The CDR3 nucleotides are TGTGCCAGCAGCTTAAATATGCAGGGAGGTGAAAAACTGTTTTTT.